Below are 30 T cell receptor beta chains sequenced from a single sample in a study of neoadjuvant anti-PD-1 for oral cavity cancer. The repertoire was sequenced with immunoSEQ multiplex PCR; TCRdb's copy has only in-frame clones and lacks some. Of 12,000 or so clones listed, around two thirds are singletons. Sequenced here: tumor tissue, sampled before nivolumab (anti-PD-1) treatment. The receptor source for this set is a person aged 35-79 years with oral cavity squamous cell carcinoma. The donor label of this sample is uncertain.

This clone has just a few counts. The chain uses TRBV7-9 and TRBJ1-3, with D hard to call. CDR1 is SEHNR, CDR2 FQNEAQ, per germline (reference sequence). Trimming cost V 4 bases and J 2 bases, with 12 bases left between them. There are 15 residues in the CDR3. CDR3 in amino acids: CASSSLDRTGNTIYF. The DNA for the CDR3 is TGTGCCAGCAGCTCCTTGGACCGGACTGGAAACACCATATATTTT.

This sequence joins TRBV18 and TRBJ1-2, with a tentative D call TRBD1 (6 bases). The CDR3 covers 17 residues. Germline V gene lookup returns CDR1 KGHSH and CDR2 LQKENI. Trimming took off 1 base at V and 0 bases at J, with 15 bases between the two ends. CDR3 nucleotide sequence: TGTGCCAGCTCACCACGTACTCAGGGGCGAGCTAACTATGGCTACACCTTC. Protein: CASSPRTQGRANYGYTF.

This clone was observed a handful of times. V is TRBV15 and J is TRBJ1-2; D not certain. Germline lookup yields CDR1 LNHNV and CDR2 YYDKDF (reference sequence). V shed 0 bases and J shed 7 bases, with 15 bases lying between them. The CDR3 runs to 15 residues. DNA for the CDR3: TGTGCCACCAGCAGAGATCGACCCGCTACCCGTGGCTACACCTTC. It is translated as CATSRDRPATRGYTF.

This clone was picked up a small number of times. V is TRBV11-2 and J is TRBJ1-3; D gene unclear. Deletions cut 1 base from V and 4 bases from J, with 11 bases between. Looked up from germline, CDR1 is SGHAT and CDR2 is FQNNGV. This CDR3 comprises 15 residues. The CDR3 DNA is TGTGCCAGCAGCTTAGCATCCGGGTACGGAAACACCATATATTTT. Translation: CASSLASGYGNTIYF. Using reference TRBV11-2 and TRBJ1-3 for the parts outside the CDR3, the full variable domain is EAGVAQSPRYKIIEKRQSVAFWCNPISGHATLYWYQQILGQGPKLLIQFQNNGVVDDSQLPKDRFSAERLKGVDSTLKIQPAKLEDSAVYLCASSLASGYGNTIYFGEGSWLTVV.

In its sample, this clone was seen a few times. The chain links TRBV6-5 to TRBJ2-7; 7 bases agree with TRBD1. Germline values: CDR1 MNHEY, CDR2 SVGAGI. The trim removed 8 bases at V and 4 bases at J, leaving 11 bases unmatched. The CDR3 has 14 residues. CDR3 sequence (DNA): TGTGCCAGCGGGCCCGGGACAGACCATTACGAGCAGTACTTC. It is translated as CASGPGTDHYEQYF.

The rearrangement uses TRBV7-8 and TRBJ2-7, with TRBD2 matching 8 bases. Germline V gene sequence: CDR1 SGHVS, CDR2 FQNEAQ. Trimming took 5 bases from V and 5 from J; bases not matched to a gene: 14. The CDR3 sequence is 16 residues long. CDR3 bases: TGTGCCAGCAGCCCCCTAGCGGGCCGGAGGGGACACGAGCAGTACTTC. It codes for CASSPLAGRRGHEQYF.

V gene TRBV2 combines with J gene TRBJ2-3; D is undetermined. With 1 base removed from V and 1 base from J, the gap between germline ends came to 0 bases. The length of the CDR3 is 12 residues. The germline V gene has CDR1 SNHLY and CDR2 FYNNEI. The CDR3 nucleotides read TGTGCCAGCAGTGAAGGCACAGATACGCAGTATTTT. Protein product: CASSEGTDTQYF. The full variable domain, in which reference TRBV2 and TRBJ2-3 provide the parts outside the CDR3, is EPEVTQTPSHQVTQMGQEVILRCVPISNHLYFYWYRQILGQKVEFLVSFYNNEISEKSEIFDDQFSVERPDGSNFTLKIRSTKLEDSAMYFCASSEGTDTQYFGPGTRLTVL.

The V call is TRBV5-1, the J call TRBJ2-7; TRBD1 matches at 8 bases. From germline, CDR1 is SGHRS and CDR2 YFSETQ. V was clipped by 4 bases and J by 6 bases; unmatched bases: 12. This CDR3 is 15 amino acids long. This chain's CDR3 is CASSTRDRFYGEQYF. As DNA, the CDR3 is TGCGCCAGCAGCACCCGGGACAGGTTCTACGGCGAGCAGTACTTC.

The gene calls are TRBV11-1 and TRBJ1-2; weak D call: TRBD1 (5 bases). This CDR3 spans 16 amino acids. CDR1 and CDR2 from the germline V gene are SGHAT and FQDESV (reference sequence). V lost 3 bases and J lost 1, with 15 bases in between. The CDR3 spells CASSFAGMTLNYGYTF. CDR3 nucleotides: TGTGCCAGCAGCTTTGCAGGGATGACCCTTAACTATGGCTACACCTTC.

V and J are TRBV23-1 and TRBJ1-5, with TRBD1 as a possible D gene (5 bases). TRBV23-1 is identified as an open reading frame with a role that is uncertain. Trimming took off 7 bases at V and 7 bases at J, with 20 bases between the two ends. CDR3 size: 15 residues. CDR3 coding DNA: TGCGCCAGCAATCGGGTGGCAGGGCAAAGCCAGCCCCAGCATTTT. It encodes CASNRVAGQSQPQHF.

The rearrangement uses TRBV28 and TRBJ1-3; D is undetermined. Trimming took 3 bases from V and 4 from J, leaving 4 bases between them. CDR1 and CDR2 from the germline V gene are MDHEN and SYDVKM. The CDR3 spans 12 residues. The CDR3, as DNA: TGTGCCAGCAGTTTTAGGGGAAACACCATATATTTT. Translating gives CASSFRGNTIYF.

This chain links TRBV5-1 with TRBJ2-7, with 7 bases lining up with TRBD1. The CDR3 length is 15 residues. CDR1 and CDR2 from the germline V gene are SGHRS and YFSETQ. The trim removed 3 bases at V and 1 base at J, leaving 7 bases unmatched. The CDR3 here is CASSSGTVGSYEQYF. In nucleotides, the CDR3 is TGCGCCAGCAGCTCCGGGACAGTCGGATCCTACGAGCAGTACTTC.

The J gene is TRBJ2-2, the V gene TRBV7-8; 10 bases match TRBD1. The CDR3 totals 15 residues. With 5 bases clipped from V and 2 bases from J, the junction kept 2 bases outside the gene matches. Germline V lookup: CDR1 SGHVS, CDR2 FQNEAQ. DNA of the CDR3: TGTGCCAGCAGCCAGACAGGGGGCAACACCGGGGAGCTGTTTTTT. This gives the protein CASSQTGGNTGELFF.

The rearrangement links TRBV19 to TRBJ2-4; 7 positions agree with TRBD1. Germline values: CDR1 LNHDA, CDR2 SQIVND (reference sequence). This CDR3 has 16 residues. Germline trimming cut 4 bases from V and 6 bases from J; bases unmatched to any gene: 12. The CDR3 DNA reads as TGTGCCAGTAGTACCGAACACGACAGGGTAGGAAACATTCAGTACTTC. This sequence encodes CASSTEHDRVGNIQYF. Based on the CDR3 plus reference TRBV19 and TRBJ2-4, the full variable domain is DGGITQSPKYLFRKEGQNVTLSCEQNLNHDAMYWYRQDPGQGLRLIYYSQIVNDFQKGDIAEGYSVSREKKESFPLTVTSAQKNPTAFYLCASSTEHDRVGNIQYFGAGTRLSVL.

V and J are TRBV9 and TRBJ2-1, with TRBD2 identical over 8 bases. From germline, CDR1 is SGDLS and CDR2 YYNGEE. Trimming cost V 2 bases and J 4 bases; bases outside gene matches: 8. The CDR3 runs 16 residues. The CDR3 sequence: CASSVDAGGNYNEQFF. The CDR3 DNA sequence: TGTGCCAGCAGCGTTGACGCGGGAGGAAATTACAATGAGCAGTTCTTC.

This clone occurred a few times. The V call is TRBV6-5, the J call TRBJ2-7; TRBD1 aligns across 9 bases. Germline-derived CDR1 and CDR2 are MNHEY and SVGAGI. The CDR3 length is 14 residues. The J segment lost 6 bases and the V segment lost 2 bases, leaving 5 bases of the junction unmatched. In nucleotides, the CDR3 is TGTGCCAGCAGTTACCAACAGGGGGCGGGCGAGCAGTACTTC. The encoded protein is CASSYQQGAGEQYF.

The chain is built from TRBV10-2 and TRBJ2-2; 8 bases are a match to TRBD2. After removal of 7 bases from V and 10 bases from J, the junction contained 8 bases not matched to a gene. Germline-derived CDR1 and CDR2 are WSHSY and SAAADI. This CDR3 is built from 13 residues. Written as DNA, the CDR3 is TGCGCCAGCAAGCGGGGGCCATGGGAGGAGCTGTTTTTT. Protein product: CASKRGPWEELFF.

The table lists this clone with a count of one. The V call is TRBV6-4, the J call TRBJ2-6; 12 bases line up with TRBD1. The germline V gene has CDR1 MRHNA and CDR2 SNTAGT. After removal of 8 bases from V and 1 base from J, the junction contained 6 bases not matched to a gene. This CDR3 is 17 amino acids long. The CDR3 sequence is CASSPGQGASGANVLTF. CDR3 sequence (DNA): TGTGCCAGCTCCCCGGGACAGGGGGCTTCTGGGGCCAACGTCCTGACTTTC.

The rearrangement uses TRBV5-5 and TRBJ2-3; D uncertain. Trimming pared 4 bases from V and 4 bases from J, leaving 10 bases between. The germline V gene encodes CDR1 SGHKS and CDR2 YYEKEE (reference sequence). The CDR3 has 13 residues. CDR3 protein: CASSLALSDTQYF. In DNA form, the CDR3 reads TGTGCCAGCAGCCTTGCCCTCTCAGATACGCAGTATTTT. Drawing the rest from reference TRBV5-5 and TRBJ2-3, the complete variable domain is DAGVTQSPTHLIKTRGQQVTLRCSPISGHKSVSWYQQVLGQGPQFIFQYYEKEERGRGNFPDRFSARQFPNYSSELNVNALLLGDSALYLCASSLALSDTQYFGPGTRLTVL.

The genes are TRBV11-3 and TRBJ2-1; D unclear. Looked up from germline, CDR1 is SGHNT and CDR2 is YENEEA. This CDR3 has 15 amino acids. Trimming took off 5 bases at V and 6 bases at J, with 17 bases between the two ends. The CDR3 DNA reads TGTGCCAGCAGCCCAGGACGGACGTCCCGCAATGAGCAGTTCTTC. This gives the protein CASSPGRTSRNEQFF.

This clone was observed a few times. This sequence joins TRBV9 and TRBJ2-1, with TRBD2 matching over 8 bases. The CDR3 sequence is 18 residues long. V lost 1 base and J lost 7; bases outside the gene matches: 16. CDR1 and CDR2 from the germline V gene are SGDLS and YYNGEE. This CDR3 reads CASSVKDGGAMERNEQFF. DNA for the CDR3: TGTGCCAGCAGCGTAAAGGACGGGGGGGCCATGGAGAGAAATGAGCAGTTCTTC.

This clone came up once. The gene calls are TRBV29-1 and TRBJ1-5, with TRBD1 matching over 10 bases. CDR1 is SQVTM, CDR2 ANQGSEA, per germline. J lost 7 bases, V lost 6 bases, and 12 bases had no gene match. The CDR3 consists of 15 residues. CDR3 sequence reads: CSVSTGTGEGQPQHF. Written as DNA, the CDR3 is TGCAGCGTCTCAACCGGGACAGGGGAAGGGCAGCCCCAGCATTTT.

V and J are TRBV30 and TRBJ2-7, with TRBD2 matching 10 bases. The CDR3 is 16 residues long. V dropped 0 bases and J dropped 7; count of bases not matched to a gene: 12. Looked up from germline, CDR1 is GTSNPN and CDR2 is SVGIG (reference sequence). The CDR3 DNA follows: TGTGCCTGGAGTGTACTGGGGCAGCGGGAGGGACGGGAGCAGTACTTC. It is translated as CAWSVLGQREGREQYF.

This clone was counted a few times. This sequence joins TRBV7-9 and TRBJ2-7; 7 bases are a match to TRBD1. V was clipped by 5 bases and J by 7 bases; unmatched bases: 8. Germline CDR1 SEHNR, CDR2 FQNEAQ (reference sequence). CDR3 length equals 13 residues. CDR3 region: CASSTGQDWEQYF. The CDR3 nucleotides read TGTGCCAGCAGCACCGGACAGGATTGGGAGCAGTACTTC.

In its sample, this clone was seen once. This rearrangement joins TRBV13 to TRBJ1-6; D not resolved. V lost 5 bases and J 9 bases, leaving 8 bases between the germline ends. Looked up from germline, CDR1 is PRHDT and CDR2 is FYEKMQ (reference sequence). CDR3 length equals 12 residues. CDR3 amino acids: CASSLPLSPLHF. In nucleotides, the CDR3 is TGTGCCAGCAGCCTCCCCCTTTCACCCCTCCACTTT.

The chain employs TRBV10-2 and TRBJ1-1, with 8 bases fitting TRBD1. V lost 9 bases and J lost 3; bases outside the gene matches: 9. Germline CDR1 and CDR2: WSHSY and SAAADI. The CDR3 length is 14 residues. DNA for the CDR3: TGCGCCAGTAAAGAATTCAGGGGGCACACTGAAGCTTTCTTT. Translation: CASKEFRGHTEAFF.

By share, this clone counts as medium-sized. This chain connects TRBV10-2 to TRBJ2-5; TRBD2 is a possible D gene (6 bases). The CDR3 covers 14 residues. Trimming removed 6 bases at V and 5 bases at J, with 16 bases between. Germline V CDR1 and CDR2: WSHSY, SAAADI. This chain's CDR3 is CASREGGSRETQYF. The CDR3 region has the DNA TGCGCCAGCAGGGAGGGAGGCTCTCGGGAGACCCAGTACTTC.

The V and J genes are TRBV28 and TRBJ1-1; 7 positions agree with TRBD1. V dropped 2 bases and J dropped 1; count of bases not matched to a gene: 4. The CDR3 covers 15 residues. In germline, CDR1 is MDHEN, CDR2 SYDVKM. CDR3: CASSLARGRNTEAFF. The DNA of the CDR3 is TGTGCCAGCAGTTTAGCGAGGGGGCGGAACACTGAAGCTTTCTTT.

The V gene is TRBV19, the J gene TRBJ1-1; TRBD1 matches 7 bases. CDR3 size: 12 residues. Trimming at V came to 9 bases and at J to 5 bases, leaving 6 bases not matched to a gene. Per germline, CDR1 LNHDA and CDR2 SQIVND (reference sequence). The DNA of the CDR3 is TGTGCCAGCCAGACCAGGGGGACTGAAGCTTTCTTT. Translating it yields CASQTRGTEAFF.

This chain's CDR3 is CSVRTGNTEAFF. In nucleotides, the CDR3 is TGCAGCGTCCGGACGGGGAACACTGAAGCTTTCTTT. J is TRBJ1-1 and V is TRBV29-1; no reliable D call. With 6 bases removed from V and 1 base from J, the gap between germline ends came to 9 bases. CDR1 and CDR2 from the germline V gene are SQVTM and ANQGSEA. This CDR3 comprises 12 residues.